These T cell receptor beta chains were read from a single sample in a study of blood T cell repertoires in COVID-19. Sequencing was performed with immunoSEQ multiplex PCR; in TCRdb, only in-frame clones are kept and a portion is missing. Among 150,000 to 200,000 clones listed, 90% were seen once. The sample comprised peripheral blood. These TCRs come from a man aged 45 to 65 with acute or convalescent COVID-19. The CDR3 runs from the conserved cysteine through the conserved F or W. A D gene is named only where the DNA matches it firmly. The size of a clone is reported for some rows only, either as once, few or many, or as a class for expanded clones.

>TRBV7-3|NA|TRBD2|TRBJ2-1
TGTGCCAGCAGCTTAAGAGGCGGGAGTTCCTACAATGAGCAGTTCTTC
CASSLRGGSSYNEQFF
>TRBV7-2|NA|NA|TRBJ1-6
TGTGCCAGCAGCAGATCAGGTGGGGGGTATAATTCACCCCTCCACTTT
CASSRSGGGYNSPLHF
>TRBV5-4|NA|TRBD2|TRBJ2-2
TGTGCCAGCAGCCCTCAGACTAGCGGGAGAACCGGGGAGCTGTTTTTT
CASSPQTSGRTGELFF
>TRBV7-9|NA|NA|TRBJ2-3
TGTGCCAGCAGCCTTCCGGAGGAGGCCACCACAGATACGCAGTATTTT
CASSLPEEATTDTQYF
>TRBV11-2|NA|NA|TRBJ2-5
TGTGCCAGCAGCTTAGGACCCGGGGTAGGGGAGACCCAGTACTTC
CASSLGPGVGETQYF
>TRBV5-4|NA|TRBD2|TRBJ2-5
TGTGCCAGCAGCTTGGAGCGGGAGCCCGAGACCCAGTACTTC
CASSLEREPETQYF
>TRBV19|once|TRBD2|TRBJ2-1
TGTGCCAGTAGTAGACGACTAGCGGCCTCCTACAATGAGCAGTTCTTC
CASSRRLAASYNEQFF
>TRBV6-2/TRBV6-3|NA|TRBD1|TRBJ1-1
TGTGCCAGCAGTGCTCCCGGACAGGGGGCAGCTGAAGCTTTCTTT
CASSAPGQGAAEAFF
>TRBV19|NA|NA|TRBJ2-3
TGTGCCAGTAGTATGTCGGGGGAAAGCACAGATACGCAGTATTTT
CASSMSGESTDTQYF
>TRBV28|NA|NA|TRBJ2-7
TGTGCCAGCAGCCCCCCAGGATACGAGCAGTACTTC
CASSPPGYEQYF
>TRBV6-5|NA|TRBD1|TRBJ1-1
TGTGCCAGCAGAGCCGGGACAGGGGCCAGCACTGAAGCTTTCTTT
CASRAGTGASTEAFF
>TRBV5-4|NA|NA|TRBJ2-3
TGTGCCAGCAGCGCCGACGCTAACGGGAGAGGGGTAGATACGCAGTATTTT
CASSADANGRGVDTQYF